The rows below give T cell receptor beta chains drawn from one sample of a study of shared clonotypes between healthy human individuals. The repertoire was sequenced with immunoSEQ multiplex PCR; TCRdb's copy has only in-frame clones and lacks some. The sample records some 2,100,000 clones, under 95% being singletons. The sequenced sample consisted of naive CD8+ T cells from PBMCs. The receptors come from a man aged 18 to 29 in good health. Some clones in this sample may be carry-over from other donors' samples. CDR3s include the opening cysteine and the closing phenylalanine or tryptophan. Fields, in order: CDR3 length, V gene, J gene, CDR3 protein.

len: 16; v_gene: TRBV7-6; j_gene: TRBJ1-2; CDR3aa: CASSPMSALANYGYTF
len: 15; v_gene: TRBV18; j_gene: TRBJ2-1; CDR3aa: CASSPPTWEAGEEFF
len: 13; v_gene: TRBV5-6; j_gene: TRBJ2-7; CDR3aa: CASSSGTGTEQYF
len: 14; v_gene: TRBV7-9; j_gene: TRBJ1-5; CDR3aa: CASSPVEAHQPQHF
len: 14; v_gene: TRBV7-9; j_gene: TRBJ2-7; CDR3aa: CASSLASYNYEQYF
len: 15; v_gene: TRBV6-1; j_gene: TRBJ2-7; CDR3aa: CASSEVGQGLYEQYF
len: 19; v_gene: TRBV28; j_gene: TRBJ1-5; CDR3aa: CASSSPRFDSANSNQPQHF
len: 15; v_gene: TRBV13; j_gene: TRBJ1-4; CDR3aa: CASSLSGTGYEKLFF
len: 16; v_gene: TRBV7-9; j_gene: TRBJ2-3; CDR3aa: CASSPLAGGSADTQYF
len: 14; v_gene: TRBV27; j_gene: TRBJ1-4; CDR3aa: CASSFLGTNEKLFF
len: 17; v_gene: TRBV13; j_gene: TRBJ2-3; CDR3aa: CASSPRHHPLGTDTQYF
len: 16; v_gene: TRBV27; j_gene: TRBJ2-3; CDR3aa: CASSLRGPNRADTQYF
len: 12; v_gene: TRBV27; j_gene: TRBJ2-7; CDR3aa: CASLGGSGEQYF
len: 11; v_gene: TRBV28; j_gene: TRBJ2-7; CDR3aa: CASSFRGEQYF
len: 16; v_gene: TRBV13; j_gene: TRBJ1-3; CDR3aa: CASSLRDLGSGNTIYF
len: 13; v_gene: TRBV5-1; j_gene: TRBJ2-7; CDR3aa: CASSLRTDYEQYF
len: 16; v_gene: TRBV18; j_gene: TRBJ2-5; CDR3aa: CASSPPTSGRVETQYF